These 14 T cell receptor beta chains were all obtained from the same sample, sequenced in a study of graft-versus-host responses after intestinal transplantation. Antigens of these TCRs are unknown. The protocol was immunoSEQ multiplex PCR, while the TCRdb copy is restricted to in-frame clones and leaves out a portion. This sample yields tens of thousands of clones, of which 85% to 95% are seen a single time; roughly 0.5% belongs to the top ten. Sequencing used unstimulated CD8+ T cells sorted from spleen or lymph node cells, obtained before intestinal transplant. These TCRs come from a human donor who received an intestinal transplant.

This sequence joins TRBV7-9 and TRBJ2-7; TRBD1 is a possible D gene (6 bases). V was cut by 4 bases and J by 1 base, with 11 bases left in between. The CDR3 spans 14 residues. CDR1 is SEHNR, CDR2 FQNEAQ, per germline (reference sequence). The CDR3 nucleotides read TGTGCCAGCAGCTGGACAGAACTTTCCTACGAGCAGTACTTC. Its translation: CASSWTELSYEQYF.

In the case of this clone: One end of the junction is discordant with germline, which a read error may explain. The chain joins TRBV11-3 to TRBJ1-1; a weak D match, TRBD1 (6 bases). The CDR3 is 14 residues long. Germline CDR1 SGHNT, CDR2 YENEEA. CDR3 amino acids: CASSVEGGDTEAFF. The CDR3 bases are TGTGCCAGCAGCGTAGAGGGGGGGGATACTGAAGCTTTCTTT.

This chain connects TRBV11-2 to TRBJ2-7; D gene unclear. Trimming took off 1 base at V and 1 base at J, with 11 bases between the two ends. This CDR3 region has 15 residues. Germline V gene sequence: CDR1 SGHAT, CDR2 FQNNGV. CDR3: CASSLGSVSSYEQYF. The CDR3 DNA reads TGTGCCAGCAGCTTAGGCAGCGTCAGTTCCTACGAGCAGTACTTC.

Of note for this clone: The junction departs from the called germline gene at one end, perhaps through a read error. For the CDR3, the DNA is TGTGCCAGCAGTGAAGCAGGGGGAGACGGGGACTTC. Its translation: CASSEAGGDGDF. The chain recombines TRBV6-1 with TRBJ2-7, with D maybe TRBD1 (6 bases). Germline V gene data show CDR1 as MNHNS and CDR2 as SASEGT. CDR3 length equals 12 residues.

The V and J genes are TRBV11-2 and TRBJ2-1; D may be TRBD1 (6 bases). The CDR3 has 13 amino acids. Germline CDR1 and CDR2: SGHAT and FQNNGV. V was clipped by 4 bases and J by 6 bases, with 10 bases between them. This CDR3 reads CASSSTGINEQFF. CDR3 sequence (DNA): TGTGCCAGCAGCTCTACAGGGATCAATGAGCAGTTCTTC.

The J gene is TRBJ2-7, the V gene TRBV19; 11 nucleotides align to TRBD1. This CDR3 has 16 residues. Germline CDR1 LNHDA, CDR2 SQIVND (reference sequence). Trimming took 5 bases from V and 1 from J; bases not matched to a gene: 7. The CDR3 DNA reads TGTGCCAGTAGTTGGACAGGGGGCGATCTTTCCTACGAGCAGTACTTC. The encoded protein is CASSWTGGDLSYEQYF.

The chain couples TRBV16 to TRBJ1-1; D might be TRBD1 (5 bases). The CDR3 consists of 14 residues. V lost 4 bases and J lost 1, with 10 bases in between. CDR1 and CDR2 (germline): KGHSY, FQNENV. The CDR3 DNA follows: TGTGCCAGCAGCCCCGGACATACGAACACTGAAGCTTTCTTT. Amino acid sequence: CASSPGHTNTEAFF.

The rearrangement joins TRBV7-9 to TRBJ2-7; D possibly corresponds to TRBD2 (7 bases). Germline CDR1 and CDR2: SEHNR and FQNEAQ (reference sequence). CDR3 length: 13 residues. V lost 2 bases and J lost 6, with 11 bases in between. DNA of the CDR3: TGTGCCAGCAGCTTATCCGCGGGGGCCGAGCAGTACTTC. Translated, it gives CASSLSAGAEQYF.

V gene TRBV4-3 combines with J gene TRBJ1-5; possibly TRBD1 for D (5 bases). The V end lost 0 bases, the J end lost 7 bases, and 10 bases lay between the germline ends. The CDR3 is 14 amino acids. The germline CDR1 and CDR2 sequences are LGHNA and YSLEER. The CDR3 bases are TGCGCCAGCAGCCAAGAGGGGGGAGGGCAGCCCCAGCATTTT. Translation gives CASSQEGGGQPQHF.

J is TRBJ2-1 and V is TRBV6-4; 12 bases fit TRBD2. The CDR3 has 15 amino acids. CDR1 is MRHNA and CDR2 is SNTAGT in the germline V gene. V trimming: 6 bases; J trimming: 6 bases; junction bases outside the gene matches: 6. CDR3 sequence reads: CASSPLAGGGNEQFF. The CDR3, as DNA: TGTGCCAGCAGCCCACTAGCGGGAGGTGGCAATGAGCAGTTCTTC.

V usage is TRBV30 and J usage is TRBJ1-2; weak D call: TRBD1 (5 bases). The CDR3 extends over 12 amino acids. From germline, CDR1 is GTSNPN and CDR2 SVGIG (reference sequence). Trimming took 4 bases from V and 6 from J, leaving 12 bases between them. The CDR3 spells CAWTQGGHGYTF. The CDR3 nucleotides read TGTGCCTGGACGCAGGGTGGCCATGGCTACACCTTC.

The V gene is TRBV6-1, the J gene TRBJ2-7; D not certain. Trimming took 3 bases from V and 9 from J, leaving 12 bases between them. Per germline, CDR1 MNHNS and CDR2 SASEGT. This CDR3 region has 12 residues. CDR3 protein: CASSDTILRQYF. As DNA, the CDR3 is TGTGCCAGCAGTGACACGATCCTGCGGCAGTACTTC.

The V call is TRBV18, the J call TRBJ2-7, with 8 nucleotides matching TRBD2. V trimming: 3 bases; J trimming: 3 bases; junction bases outside the gene matches: 10. The germline gives CDR1 KGHSH, CDR2 LQKENI. The CDR3 is made up of 16 amino acids. The CDR3 here is CASSPSPAGGNYEQYF. In DNA form, the CDR3 reads TGTGCCAGCTCACCGTCTCCGGCGGGGGGAAACTACGAGCAGTACTTC.

The chain uses TRBV27 and TRBJ1-5; D unresolved. Germline loops: CDR1 MNHEY, CDR2 SMNVEV (reference sequence). This CDR3 is 13 amino acids long. V shed 2 bases and J shed 4 bases, with 6 bases lying between them. In nucleotides, the CDR3 is TGTGCCAGCAGTTTAGGGGAGAATCAGCCCCAGCATTTT. It codes for CASSLGENQPQHF.